This TCR beta chain stems from a study of naive and memory T cell subsets. Study-wide results and caveats: No ground truth validated the naive and memory repertoire findings. In CD4 and CD8 cells, diversity dropped from naive through EMRA. In naive cells, over 95% of TCR sequences were seen only once.

This CDR3 comprises 14 residues. Germline V gene data show CDR1 as MNHEY and CDR2 as SVGEGT. A remark on this clonotype: Its antigen is not identified. One end of the junction varies from germline; a read error may be responsible.

Cells stained for CD3, CD4, CD8, CD45RA and CD27 were sorted into four subsets. Both TRBC1 and TRBC2 were covered by a beta constant-region primer of two equimolar oligonucleotides. Ligated cDNA was amplified by four rounds of PCR with nested alpha and beta constant-region primers and SP2. Each CDR3 protein is one row after TCRdb ran MiXCR on the UMI-ligation and nested PCR reads. The data contain roughly 130,000 distinct CDR3 sequences, 30% to 45% of them singletons. This chain connects TRBV6-2 or TRBV6-3 to TRBJ1-1; D remains ambiguous. Sequenced material: central memory CD4+ T cells from blood. The receptor's source is a human donor in good health. In DNA form, the CDR3 reads TGTGCCAGCAGTCCCTTCCAAGGGAACCCTGAAGCTTTCTTT. Its protein is CASSPFQGNPEAFF.